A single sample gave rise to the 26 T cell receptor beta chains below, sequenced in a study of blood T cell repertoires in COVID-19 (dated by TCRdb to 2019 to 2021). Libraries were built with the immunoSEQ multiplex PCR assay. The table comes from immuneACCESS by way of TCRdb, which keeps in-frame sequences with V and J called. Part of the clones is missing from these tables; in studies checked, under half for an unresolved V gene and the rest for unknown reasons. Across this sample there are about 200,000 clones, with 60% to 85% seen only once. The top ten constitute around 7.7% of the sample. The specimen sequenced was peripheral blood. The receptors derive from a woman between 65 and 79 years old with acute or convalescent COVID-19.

The CDR3 is CASSLEGAGVQYF. Written as DNA, the CDR3 is TGTGCCAGCAGCTTAGAGGGGGCCGGAGTTCAGTACTTC. The genes are TRBV7-2 and TRBJ2-4, with 7 bases aligning to TRBD1. CDR1 SGHTA and CDR2 FQGNSA come from the germline V gene. The CDR3 loop spans 13 amino acids. Trimming at V came to 1 base and at J to 11 bases, leaving 5 bases not matched to a gene.

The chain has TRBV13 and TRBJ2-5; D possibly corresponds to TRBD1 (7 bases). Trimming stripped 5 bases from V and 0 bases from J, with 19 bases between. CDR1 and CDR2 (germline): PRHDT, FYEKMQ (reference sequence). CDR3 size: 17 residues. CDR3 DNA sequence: TGTGCCAGCAGCATTTACCACAGGGGAGGCGACCAAGAGACCCAGTACTTC. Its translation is CASSIYHRGGDQETQYF.

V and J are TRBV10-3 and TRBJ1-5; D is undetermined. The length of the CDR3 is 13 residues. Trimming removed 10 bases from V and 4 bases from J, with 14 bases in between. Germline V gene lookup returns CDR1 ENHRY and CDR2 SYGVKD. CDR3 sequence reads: CASGARENQPQHF. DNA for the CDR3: TGTGCCAGTGGAGCACGGGAAAATCAGCCCCAGCATTTT.

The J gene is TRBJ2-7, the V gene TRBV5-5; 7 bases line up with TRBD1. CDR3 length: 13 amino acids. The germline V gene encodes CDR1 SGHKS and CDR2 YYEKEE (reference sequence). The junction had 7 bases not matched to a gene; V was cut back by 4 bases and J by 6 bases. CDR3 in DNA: TGTGCCAGCAGCCTCCCTGACAGGGCCGAGCAGTACGTC. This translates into CASSLPDRAEQYV.

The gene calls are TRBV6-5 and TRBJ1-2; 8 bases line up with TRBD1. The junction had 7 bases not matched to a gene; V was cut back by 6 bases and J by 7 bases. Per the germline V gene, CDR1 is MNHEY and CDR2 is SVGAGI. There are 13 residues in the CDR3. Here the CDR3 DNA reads TGTGCCAGCAGGCCAGACAGGGGCCGTGGCTACACCTTC. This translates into CASRPDRGRGYTF.

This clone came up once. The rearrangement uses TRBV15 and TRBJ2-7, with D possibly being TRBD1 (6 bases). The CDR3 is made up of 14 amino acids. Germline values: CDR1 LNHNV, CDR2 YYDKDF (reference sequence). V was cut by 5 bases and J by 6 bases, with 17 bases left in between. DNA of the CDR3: TGTGCCACCAGCGTGGCCGGGACACCCTGCGAGCAGTACTTC. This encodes CATSVAGTPCEQYF.

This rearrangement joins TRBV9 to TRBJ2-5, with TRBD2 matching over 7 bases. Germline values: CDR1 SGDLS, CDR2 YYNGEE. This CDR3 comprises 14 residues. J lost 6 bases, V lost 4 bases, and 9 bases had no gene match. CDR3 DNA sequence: TGTGCCAGCAGCTCAGGACTAGGGTGGAAGACCCAGTACTTC. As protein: CASSSGLGWKTQYF.

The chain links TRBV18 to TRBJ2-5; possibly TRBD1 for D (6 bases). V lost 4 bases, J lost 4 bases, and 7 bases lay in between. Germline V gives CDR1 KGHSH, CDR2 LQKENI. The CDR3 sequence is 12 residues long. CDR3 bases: TGTGCCAGCTCACGGGACACAGAGACCCAGTACTTC. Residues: CASSRDTETQYF.

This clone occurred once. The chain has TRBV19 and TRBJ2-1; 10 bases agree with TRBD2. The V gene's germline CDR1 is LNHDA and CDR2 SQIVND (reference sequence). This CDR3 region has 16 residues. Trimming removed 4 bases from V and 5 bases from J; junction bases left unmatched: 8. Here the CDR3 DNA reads TGTGCCAGTAGTAGAGAGCGGGGGGGCCCCCACAATGAGCAGTTCTTC. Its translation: CASSRERGGPHNEQFF.

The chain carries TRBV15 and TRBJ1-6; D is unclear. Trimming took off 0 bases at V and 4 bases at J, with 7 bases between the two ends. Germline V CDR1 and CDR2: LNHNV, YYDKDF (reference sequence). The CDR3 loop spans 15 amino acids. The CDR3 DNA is TGTGCCACCAGCAGAGAATCCAGTTATAATTCACCCCTCCACTTT. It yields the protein CATSRESSYNSPLHF.

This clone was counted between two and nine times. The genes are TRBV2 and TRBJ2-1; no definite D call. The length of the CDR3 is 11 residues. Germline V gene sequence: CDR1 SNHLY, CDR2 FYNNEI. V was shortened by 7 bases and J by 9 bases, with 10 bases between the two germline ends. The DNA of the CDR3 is TGTGCCAGCATTGGCAGGCTTGAGCAGTTCTTC. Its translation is CASIGRLEQFF.

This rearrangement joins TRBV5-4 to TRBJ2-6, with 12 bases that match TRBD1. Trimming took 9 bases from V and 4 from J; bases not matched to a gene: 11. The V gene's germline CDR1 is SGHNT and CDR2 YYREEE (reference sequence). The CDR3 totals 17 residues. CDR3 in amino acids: CATTPGQGAGGANVLTF. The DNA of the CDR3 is TGTGCCACAACCCCGGGACAGGGGGCGGGAGGGGCCAACGTCCTGACTTTC. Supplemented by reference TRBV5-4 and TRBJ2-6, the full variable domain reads ETGVTQSPTHLIKTRGQQVTLRCSSQSGHNTVSWYQQALGQGPQFIFQYYREEENGRGNFPPRFSGLQFPNYSSELNVNALELDDSALYLCATTPGQGAGGANVLTFGAGSRLTVL.

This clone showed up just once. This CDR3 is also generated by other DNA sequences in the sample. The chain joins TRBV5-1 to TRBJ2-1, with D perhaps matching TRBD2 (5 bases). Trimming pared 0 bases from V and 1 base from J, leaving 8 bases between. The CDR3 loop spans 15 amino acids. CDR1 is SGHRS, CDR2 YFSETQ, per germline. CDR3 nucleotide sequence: TGCGCCAGCAGCTTGGATGGAGGATCCTACAATGAGCAGTTCTTC. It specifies CASSLDGGSYNEQFF.

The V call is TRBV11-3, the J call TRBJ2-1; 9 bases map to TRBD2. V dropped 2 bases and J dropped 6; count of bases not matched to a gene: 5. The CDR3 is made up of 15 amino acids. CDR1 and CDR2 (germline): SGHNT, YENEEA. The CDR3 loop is CASSLSGGMLNEQFF. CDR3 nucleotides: TGTGCCAGCAGCTTAAGCGGGGGGATGCTCAATGAGCAGTTCTTC.

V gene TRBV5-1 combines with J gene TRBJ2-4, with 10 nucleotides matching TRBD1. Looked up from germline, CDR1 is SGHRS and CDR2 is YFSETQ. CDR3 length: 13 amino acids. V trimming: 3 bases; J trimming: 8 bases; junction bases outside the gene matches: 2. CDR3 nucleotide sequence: TGCGCCAGCAGCTGGACAGGGGGGTACATTCAGTACTTC. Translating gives CASSWTGGYIQYF.

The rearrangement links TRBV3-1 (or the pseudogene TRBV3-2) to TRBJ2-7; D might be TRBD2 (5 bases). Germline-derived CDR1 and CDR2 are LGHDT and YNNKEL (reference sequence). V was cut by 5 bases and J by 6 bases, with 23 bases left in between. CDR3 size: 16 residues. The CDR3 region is CASSVDSTSWVVEQYF. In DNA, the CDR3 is TGTGCCAGCAGCGTGGACTCCACCTCCTGGGTGGTCGAGCAGTACTTC.

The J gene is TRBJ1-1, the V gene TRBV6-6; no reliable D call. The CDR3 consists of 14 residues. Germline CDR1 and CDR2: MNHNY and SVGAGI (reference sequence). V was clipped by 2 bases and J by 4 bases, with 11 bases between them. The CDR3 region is CASSYEEISTEAFF. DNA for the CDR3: TGTGCCAGCAGTTACGAGGAGATTTCCACTGAAGCTTTCTTT.

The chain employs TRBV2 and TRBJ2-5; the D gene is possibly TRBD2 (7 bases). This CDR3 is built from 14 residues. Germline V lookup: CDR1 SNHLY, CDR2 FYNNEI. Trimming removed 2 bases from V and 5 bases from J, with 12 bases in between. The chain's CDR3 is CASSEYRGAETQYF. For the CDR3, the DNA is TGTGCCAGCAGTGAATACCGGGGGGCCGAGACCCAGTACTTC.

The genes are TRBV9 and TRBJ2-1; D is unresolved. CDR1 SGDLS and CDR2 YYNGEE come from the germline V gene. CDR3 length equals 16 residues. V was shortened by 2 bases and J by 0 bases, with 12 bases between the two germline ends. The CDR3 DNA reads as TGTGCCAGCAGCGTTGGAGTGGCAACCTCCTACAATGAGCAGTTCTTC. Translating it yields CASSVGVATSYNEQFF.

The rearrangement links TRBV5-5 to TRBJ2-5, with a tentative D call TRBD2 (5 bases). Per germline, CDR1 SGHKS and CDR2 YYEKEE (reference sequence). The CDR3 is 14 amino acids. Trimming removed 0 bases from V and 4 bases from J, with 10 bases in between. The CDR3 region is CASSLVRDRETQYF. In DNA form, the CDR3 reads TGTGCCAGCAGCTTGGTCCGGGATAGAGAGACCCAGTACTTC. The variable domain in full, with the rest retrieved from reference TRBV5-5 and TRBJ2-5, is DAGVTQSPTHLIKTRGQQVTLRCSPISGHKSVSWYQQVLGQGPQFIFQYYEKEERGRGNFPDRFSARQFPNYSSELNVNALLLGDSALYLCASSLVRDRETQYFGPGTRLLVL.

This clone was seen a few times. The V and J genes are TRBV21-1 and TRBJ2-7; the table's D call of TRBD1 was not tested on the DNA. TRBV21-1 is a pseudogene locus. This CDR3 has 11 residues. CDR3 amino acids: CASSQTAFMYF. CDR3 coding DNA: TGTGCCAGCAGCCAGACAGCCTTCATGTACTTC.

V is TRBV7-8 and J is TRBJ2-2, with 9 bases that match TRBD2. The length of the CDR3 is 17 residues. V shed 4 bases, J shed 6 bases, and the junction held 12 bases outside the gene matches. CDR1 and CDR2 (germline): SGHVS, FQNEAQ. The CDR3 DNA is TGTGCCAGCAGCTCCGGAGGAGCGGGGGGATACTCCGGGGAGCTGTTTTTT. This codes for CASSSGGAGGYSGELFF.

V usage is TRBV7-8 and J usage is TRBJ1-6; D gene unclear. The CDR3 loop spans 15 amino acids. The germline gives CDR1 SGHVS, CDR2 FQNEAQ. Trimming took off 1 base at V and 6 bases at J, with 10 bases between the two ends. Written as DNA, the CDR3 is TGTGCCAGCAGCTTAGGGTACAGCCCTAATTCACCCCTCCACTTT. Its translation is CASSLGYSPNSPLHF.

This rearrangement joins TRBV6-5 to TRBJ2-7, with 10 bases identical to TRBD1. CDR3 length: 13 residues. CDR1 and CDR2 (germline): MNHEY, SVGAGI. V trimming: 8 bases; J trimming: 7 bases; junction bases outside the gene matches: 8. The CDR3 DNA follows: TGTGCCAGCCGAAGACAGGGGGCGGGGGAGCAGTACTTC. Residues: CASRRQGAGEQYF.

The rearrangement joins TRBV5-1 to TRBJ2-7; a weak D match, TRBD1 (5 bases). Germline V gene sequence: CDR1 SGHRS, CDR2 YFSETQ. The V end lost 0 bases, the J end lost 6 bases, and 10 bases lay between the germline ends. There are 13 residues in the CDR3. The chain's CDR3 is CASSLVTDSEQYF. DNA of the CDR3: TGCGCCAGCAGCTTGGTGACAGACAGCGAGCAGTACTTC.

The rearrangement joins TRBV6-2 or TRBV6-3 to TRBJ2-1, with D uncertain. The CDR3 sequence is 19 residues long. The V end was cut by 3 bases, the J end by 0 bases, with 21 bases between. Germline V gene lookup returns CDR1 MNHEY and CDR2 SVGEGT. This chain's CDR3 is CASSYPRKINKSSYNEQFF. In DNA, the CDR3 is TGTGCCAGCAGTTATCCGAGAAAAATTAATAAAAGCTCCTACAATGAGCAGTTCTTC.